This entry describes one T cell receptor beta chain. These data belong to a study of blood T cell repertoires in COVID-19. Overall study: Material from acute and convalescent COVID-19 was sourced from the United States, Italy and Spain.

Residents of about two dozen US areas, aged about 18 to 95 years, made up the participants. V lost 5 bases to trimming and J lost 0 bases, with 10 bases between them. The CDR3 contains 15 residues. Per the germline V gene, CDR1 is SEHNR and CDR2 is FQNEAQ (reference sequence). As originally analysed: Estimated nucleated cell counts came from reference gene primer amplification. Sequencing used immunoSEQ multiplex PCR; TCRdb keeps in-frame clones, though not all of them. The DNA was the basis for D and trimming; V, J and clone size are from that table. The sample includes 400,000 to 550,000 clones, approximately 90% of them seen just once.

The V gene is TRBV7-9, the J gene TRBJ1-4, with TRBD1 as a possible D gene (5 bases). This TCR came from a woman aged 18-35 years with acute COVID-19. Sample: PBMCs or T cells enriched from blood (not recorded which). The CDR3 DNA is TGTGCCAGCAGCCCAGGGCTGTCAACTAATGAAAAACTGTTTTTT. Translated, it gives CASSPGLSTNEKLFF.